This TCR beta chain originates from a study of blood T cell repertoires in COVID-19. For the study at large: Whether acute or convalescent, the COVID-19 samples came from the United States, Italy and Spain. PBMCs, B-cell-depleted T cells, or T cells provided the cDNA or gDNA that made up the material.

Methods used by the authors: Amplification with reference gene primers provided the estimates of nucleated cell counts. Produced via immunoSEQ multiplex PCR; TCRdb's table is partial and in-frame only. D and trimming were read from the DNA, whereas the V and J calls and clone size are those reported in that table. The sample lists about 87,000 clones, about 85% occurring once. During active infection, Seattle patients enrolled and were then monitored through disease. The CDR3 sequence is 15 residues long. The V segment lost 1 base and the J segment 4 bases; nucleotides outside the gene matches: 5. Germline V gene lookup returns CDR1 SGHRS and CDR2 YFSETQ.

The sample consisted of peripheral blood. The receptor was isolated from a woman older than 75 with COVID-19, enrolled during active disease. The chain carries TRBV5-1 and TRBJ2-1, with 7 nucleotides matching TRBD1. Here the CDR3 DNA reads TGCGCCAGCAGCTTGATGGCAGGGGGTTACAATGAGCAGTTCTTC. Translating it yields CASSLMAGGYNEQFF.